These 20 T cell receptor beta chains share one sample of origin, sequenced in a study of blood T cell repertoires in COVID-19 (TCRdb year 2020). Library construction relied on the immunoSEQ multiplex PCR assay. Entries here come from immuneACCESS through TCRdb and include only in-frame sequences with V and J called. Some clones fail to appear in such tables; in the studies checked, an unresolved V gene covers under half of the shortfall, and the cause of the remainder is unknown. A total of about 300,000 clones appear in this sample, 88% of them only once. Approximately 6.6% of the sample is taken by the ten largest. The sequencing sample was made of peripheral blood. Every receptor here comes from a young woman who had recovered from COVID-19.

V gene TRBV6-5 combines with J gene TRBJ1-2; maybe TRBD1 (5 bases). Germline CDR1 reads MNHEY; CDR2 reads SVGAGI. The CDR3 runs 14 residues. The germline V and J ends were trimmed by 0 bases and 4 bases, with 9 bases remaining between them. CDR3: CASSYSQDVYGYTF. In DNA form, the CDR3 reads TGTGCCAGCAGTTACTCACAGGACGTCTATGGCTACACCTTC.

The sample holds a few counts of this clone. This same CDR3 is encoded by further DNA sequences in the sample. The rearrangement joins TRBV28 to TRBJ1-5; D uncertain. There are 15 residues in the CDR3. The V gene lost 3 bases and the J gene lost 2 bases, with 11 bases spanning the gap. Germline CDR1 MDHEN, CDR2 SYDVKM. The CDR3 here is CASSFRGKGNQPQHF. Here the CDR3 DNA reads TGTGCCAGCAGTTTCAGAGGGAAGGGCAATCAGCCCCAGCATTTT.

The rearrangement uses TRBV6-1 and TRBJ1-2; no definite D call. V lost 2 bases and J lost 3, with 13 bases in between. Per germline, CDR1 MNHNS and CDR2 SASEGT. The CDR3 contains 15 residues. Written as DNA, the CDR3 is TGTGCCAGCAGTGAATGGGCGGGTCAGGACTATGGCTACACCTTC. It specifies CASSEWAGQDYGYTF.

The J gene is TRBJ1-5, the V gene TRBV28; the D is unclear. The CDR3 has 14 residues. The V gene's germline CDR1 is MDHEN and CDR2 SYDVKM. V was trimmed by 2 bases and J by 14 bases, leaving 19 bases between them. The CDR3 reads CASSLGGGRPTEHF. DNA for the CDR3: TGTGCCAGCAGTTTAGGAGGTGGCCGACCCACCGAGCATTTT.

V usage is TRBV7-2 and J usage is TRBJ1-1; D gene ambiguous. Germline assignment: CDR1 SGHTA and CDR2 FQGNSA. The CDR3 has 14 amino acids. V lost 1 base and J lost 10, with 16 bases in between. The chain's CDR3 is CASSLDSVYSGAFF. CDR3 bases: TGTGCCAGCAGCTTAGATTCGGTTTACTCTGGAGCTTTCTTT. Complete variable domain (other parts from reference TRBV7-2 and TRBJ1-1): GAGVSQSPSNKVTEKGKDVELRCDPISGHTALYWYRQSLGQGLEFLIYFQGNSAPDKSGLPSDRFSAERTGGSVSTLTIQRTQQEDSAVYLCASSLDSVYSGAFFGQGTRLTVV.

The chain links TRBV28 to TRBJ1-2, with 7 bases identical to TRBD1. Germline V lookup: CDR1 MDHEN, CDR2 SYDVKM. J was trimmed by 5 bases and V by 7 bases; bases with no gene match: 7. CDR3 length: 13 residues. The DNA for the CDR3 is TGTGCCAGCACTCGGGGACAGATGTATGGCTACACCTTC. Protein: CASTRGQMYGYTF.

The chain recombines TRBV7-2 with TRBJ2-5; 8 bases align to TRBD1. The CDR3 consists of 14 residues. J was trimmed by 3 bases and V by 5 bases; bases with no gene match: 5. Per the germline V gene, CDR1 is SGHTA and CDR2 is FQGNSA. CDR3 loop: CASSPRGREETQYF. In DNA form, the CDR3 reads TGTGCCAGCAGCCCCAGGGGGCGTGAAGAGACCCAGTACTTC.

The J gene is TRBJ1-1, the V gene TRBV4-1; 11 nucleotides match TRBD1. V gave up 1 base and J gave up 4 bases; unmatched junction bases: 8. CDR1 is MGHRA and CDR2 is YSYEKL in the germline V gene. The CDR3 is made up of 17 amino acids. DNA for the CDR3: TGCGCCAGCAGCCAAGGGCCCATTGGACAGGGGGCCACTGAAGCTTTCTTT. Protein product: CASSQGPIGQGATEAFF.

The genes are TRBV5-6 and TRBJ2-5; no clear D gene. The CDR3 runs to 14 residues. The V gene's germline CDR1 is SGHDT and CDR2 YYEEEE. V was clipped by 4 bases and J by 5 bases, with 15 bases between them. The CDR3 DNA reads TGTGCCAGCAGCCGACTTCGAGGAACGGAGACCCAGTACTTC. It yields the protein CASSRLRGTETQYF.

V is TRBV10-3 and J is TRBJ1-4; D is unresolved. Germline values: CDR1 ENHRY, CDR2 SYGVKD. The CDR3 runs 16 residues. V shed 1 base and J shed 5 bases, with 14 bases lying between them. CDR3 residues: CAISELNLGLNEKLFF. For the CDR3, the DNA is TGTGCCATCAGTGAGTTGAATCTCGGACTGAATGAAAAACTGTTTTTT.

This rearrangement joins TRBV5-4 to TRBJ2-5; TRBD1 matches 7 bases. V lost 4 bases to trimming and J lost 5 bases; unmatched junction nucleotides: 8. Germline CDR1 and CDR2: SGHNT and YYREEE (reference sequence). The CDR3 contains 14 residues. CDR3: CASSGTTGYETQYF. As DNA, the CDR3 is TGTGCCAGCAGCGGGACGACAGGGTACGAGACCCAGTACTTC.

The genes are TRBV27 and TRBJ1-6; 12 nucleotides match TRBD1. Losses at the gene ends were 5 bases for V and 2 bases for J; bases not matched to a gene: 13. The CDR3 is 20 amino acids. Germline values: CDR1 MNHEY, CDR2 SMNVEV (reference sequence). The DNA for the CDR3 is TGTGCCAGCAGTCATCTCCGGGACAGGGGGCTGAGGCCCTATAATTCACCCCTCCACTTT. It yields the protein CASSHLRDRGLRPYNSPLHF.

The chain links TRBV7-2 to TRBJ2-1, with 8 bases that match TRBD2. The V gene end was trimmed by 5 bases and the J gene end by 0 bases; junction bases not matched to a gene: 3. This CDR3 contains 15 residues. Germline lookup yields CDR1 SGHTA and CDR2 FQGNSA. The CDR3 is CASSQGTSSYNEQFF. DNA of the CDR3: TGTGCCAGCAGCCAGGGGACTAGCTCCTACAATGAGCAGTTCTTC.

The chain employs TRBV6-4 and TRBJ2-2, with 10 bases lining up with TRBD1. Germline V gene sequence: CDR1 MRHNA, CDR2 SNTAGT. The CDR3 covers 15 residues. Trimming cost V 0 bases and J 7 bases; bases outside gene matches: 2. The CDR3 DNA follows: TGTGCCAGCAGTGACTCGGACAGGGGGAGCGGGGAGCTGTTTTTT. It specifies CASSDSDRGSGELFF.

CDR3 protein: CASSEQGEVEKLFF. As DNA, the CDR3 is TGTGCCAGCAGTGAGCAAGGGGAAGTTGAAAAACTGTTTTTT. The genes are TRBV25-1 and TRBJ1-4, with D maybe TRBD1 (5 bases). Trimming took off 3 bases at V and 7 bases at J, with 12 bases between the two ends. Germline V gene sequence: CDR1 MGHDK, CDR2 SYGVNS. CDR3 length equals 14 residues.

V usage is TRBV12-3 or TRBV12-4 and J usage is TRBJ2-3, with a weak D call TRBD2 (5 bases). The V end was cut by 8 bases, the J end by 5 bases, with 11 bases between. There are 12 residues in the CDR3. CDR3 bases: TGTGCCAGCGCCGAGGGTGGAGATACGCAGTATTTT. Amino acids: CASAEGGDTQYF.

This clone appeared a few times. Other DNA sequences in the sample encode the same CDR3. CDR3 nucleotides: TGCGCCAGCAGCTTGGTTAGCGGTGGAACAGATACGCAGTATTTT. Residues: CASSLVSGGTDTQYF. The chain combines TRBV5-1 with TRBJ2-3; a possible D gene is TRBD2 (6 bases). The CDR3 spans 15 residues. CDR1 is SGHRS and CDR2 is YFSETQ in the germline V gene. Trimming left V 0 bases short and J 3 bases short, with 11 bases between. Based on the CDR3 plus reference TRBV5-1 and TRBJ2-3, the full variable domain is KAGVTQTPRYLIKTRGQQVTLSCSPISGHRSVSWYQQTPGQGLQFLFEYFSETQRNKGNFPGRFSGRQFSNSRSEMNVSTLELGDSALYLCASSLVSGGTDTQYFGPGTRLTVL.

The chain employs TRBV4-2 and TRBJ2-2; D is ambiguous. The V end lost 1 base, the J end lost 6 bases, and 9 bases lay between the germline ends. Germline-derived CDR1 and CDR2 are LGHNA and YNFKEQ. This CDR3 is 14 amino acids long. CDR3 residues: CASSQGQAPGELFF. Written as DNA, the CDR3 is TGTGCCAGCAGCCAAGGGCAGGCCCCCGGGGAGCTGTTTTTT.

The chain combines TRBV24-1 with TRBJ2-5, with D possibly being TRBD2 (5 bases). Germline V gives CDR1 KGHDR, CDR2 SFDVKD. Trimming cost V 6 bases and J 5 bases, with 9 bases left between them. This CDR3 comprises 12 residues. The CDR3 region is CATSSGGETQYF. CDR3 sequence (DNA): TGTGCCACCAGTAGCGGTGGGGAGACCCAGTACTTC.

The gene calls are TRBV7-9 and TRBJ2-1; D is perhaps TRBD2 (6 bases). The CDR3 contains 12 residues. Trimming took 5 bases from V and 10 from J, leaving 12 bases between them. The germline CDR1 and CDR2 sequences are SEHNR and FQNEAQ (reference sequence). CDR3 in amino acids: CASSPGGGEQFF. As DNA, the CDR3 is TGTGCCAGCAGCCCGGGTGGAGGGGAGCAGTTCTTC.